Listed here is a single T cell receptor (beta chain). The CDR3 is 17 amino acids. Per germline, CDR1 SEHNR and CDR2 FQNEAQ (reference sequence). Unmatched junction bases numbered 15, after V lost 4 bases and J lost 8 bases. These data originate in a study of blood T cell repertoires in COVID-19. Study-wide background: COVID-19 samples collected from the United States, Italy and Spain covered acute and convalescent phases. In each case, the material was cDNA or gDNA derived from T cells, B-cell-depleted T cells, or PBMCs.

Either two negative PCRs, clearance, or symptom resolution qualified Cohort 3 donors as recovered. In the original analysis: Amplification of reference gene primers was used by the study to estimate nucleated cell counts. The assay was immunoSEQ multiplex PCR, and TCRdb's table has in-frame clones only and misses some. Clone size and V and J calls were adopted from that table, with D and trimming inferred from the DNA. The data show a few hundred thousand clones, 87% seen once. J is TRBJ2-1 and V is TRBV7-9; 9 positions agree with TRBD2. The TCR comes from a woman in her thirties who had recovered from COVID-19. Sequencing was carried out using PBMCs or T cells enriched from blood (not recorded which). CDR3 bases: TGTGCCAGCAGCTCTACCTCCGGGACTAGCATCGGCGATGAGCAGTTCTTC. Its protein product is CASSSTSGTSIGDEQFF.